The clone carrying this T cell receptor beta chain was detected many times. The record originates from a study of CD8 T cells in ankylosing spondylitis. The CDR3 length is 15 residues. Germline CDR1 and CDR2: SGHKS and YYEKEE (reference sequence). Trimming cost V 2 bases and J 4 bases, with 16 bases left between them. Generation of TCR beta libraries employed quantitative 5'-RACE incorporating molecular barcodes. TCRdb reanalysed the 5' RACE reads using MiXCR and keeps one entry per CDR3 protein. The sample consists of 85,000 to 100,000 distinct CDR3 sequences, roughly 8.3% of them appearing once. The receptor was derived from a male donor with ankylosing spondylitis or in good health (not recorded which). V gene TRBV5-5 combines with J gene TRBJ2-7; D tentatively fits TRBD1 or TRBD2 (5 bases each). The sample taken for sequencing was blood, either unsorted or a sorted T cell fraction (not recorded which). The CDR3 region has the DNA TGTGCCAGCAGCTTCAGACAGTCCCCGGGGTACGAGCAGTACTTC. This gives the protein CASSFRQSPGYEQYF. Based on the CDR3 plus reference TRBV5-5 and TRBJ2-7, the full variable domain is DAGVTQSPTHLIKTRGQQVTLRCSPISGHKSVSWYQQVLGQGPQFIFQYYEKEERGRGNFPDRFSARQFPNYSSELNVNALLLGDSALYLCASSFRQSPGYEQYFGPGTRLTVT.